The clone carrying this T cell receptor (beta chain) was found once. What it binds is unknown. Single viable CD3+CD4+CD8-CD45RO+ cells were sorted as the memory CD4+ T cells. Serum IgG to CMV pp150, pp28, p38 and p52 defined serostatus. Between the trimmed V and J ends, which lost 3 bases and 4 bases, there was a span of 12 bases. This CDR3 contains 14 residues. From germline, CDR1 is MNHNS and CDR2 SASEGT. Original processing notes: After removing out-of-frame reads, around 2 million distinct TCRbeta sequences remained. Only in-frame clones appear in the TCRdb table, and some are missing; sequencing was by immunoSEQ multiplex PCR. From that table come the V and J calls and clone size; the DNA was used to work out D and trimming. The sample has 75,000 to 95,000 clones; around 80% are singletons. The data belong to a study of memory CD4+ T cells and cytomegalovirus serostatus. Study background: Donors were healthy Belgian adults, fewer than ten CMV seropositive and roughly 25 seronegative.

General study results and limits: Median bootstrapped AUC for CMV status was about 0.95 originally, 0.85 to 0.92 US-trained.

This sequence originates from an adult in good health and CMV-seronegative. Source material: memory CD4+ T cells from blood. This chain uses TRBV6-1 with TRBJ1-2, with D uncertain. CDR3 bases: TGTGCCAGCAGTGACGACTCAAAGGGCTATGGCTACACCTTC. Its protein product is CASSDDSKGYGYTF.